This entry lists 21 T cell receptor beta chains sequenced from one sample in a study of glioma-infiltrating T cells after dendritic cell vaccination. Stated time point: after dendritic cell vaccination, including at tumor progression/relapse. The table came from immunoSEQ multiplex PCR; TCRdb's copy has only in-frame clones and leaves some out. In the table there are roughly 100,000 clones, less than 90% of which are singletons. The sequencing here drew on blood, taken after dendritic cell vaccination. The receptors here all came from a human donor with glioblastoma.

The gene calls are TRBV9 and TRBJ1-6; 8 bases map to TRBD1. The CDR3 is made up of 16 amino acids. Per germline, CDR1 SGDLS and CDR2 YYNGEE. J lost 8 bases, V lost 1 base, and 8 bases had no gene match. The CDR3 DNA is TGTGCCAGCAGCGTATCCGGTGGACAGGGTTATTCACCCCTCCACTTT. Translating it yields CASSVSGGQGYSPLHF.

J is TRBJ1-5 and V is TRBV6-1; D ambiguous. CDR1 and CDR2 from the germline V gene are MNHNS and SASEGT. V was pared by 4 bases and J by 5 bases, with 3 bases between. The CDR3 length is 11 residues. CDR3 DNA: TGTGCCAGCAGTGGAGATCAGCCCCAGCATTTT. Translating it yields CASSGDQPQHF.

The chain combines TRBV19 with TRBJ2-5; 7 bases are shared with TRBD1. The germline V gene has CDR1 LNHDA and CDR2 SQIVND (reference sequence). The CDR3 has 13 residues. The V gene end was trimmed by 5 bases and the J gene end by 5 bases; junction bases not matched to a gene: 5. The CDR3, as DNA: TGTGCCAGTAGTTTAACAGGGGAGGAGACCCAGTACTTC. This sequence encodes CASSLTGEETQYF.

The rearrangement links TRBV30 to TRBJ1-6; D possibly corresponds to TRBD1 (6 bases). The V and J ends lost 1 base and 10 bases respectively, with 11 bases between them. Germline CDR1 GTSNPN, CDR2 SVGIG (reference sequence). This CDR3 comprises 13 residues. CDR3 bases: TGTGCCTGGAGTGGAGGGGGGGACTCACCCCTCCACTTT. Protein: CAWSGGGDSPLHF.

The V call is TRBV5-1, the J call TRBJ1-5, with no clear D. CDR1 is SGHRS and CDR2 is YFSETQ in the germline V gene. This CDR3 comprises 13 residues. Trimming took off 0 bases at V and 9 bases at J, with 10 bases between the two ends. The CDR3 loop reads CASSLDILSPQHF. CDR3 nucleotide sequence: TGCGCCAGCAGCTTGGACATTCTCTCGCCCCAGCATTTT. Looking up the rest from reference TRBV5-1 and TRBJ1-5 gives the full variable domain: KAGVTQTPRYLIKTRGQQVTLSCSPISGHRSVSWYQQTPGQGLQFLFEYFSETQRNKGNFPGRFSGRQFSNSRSEMNVSTLELGDSALYLCASSLDILSPQHFGDGTRLSIL.

This sequence joins TRBV7-9 and TRBJ1-1, with D hard to call. V was clipped by 0 bases and J by 8 bases, with 10 bases between them. CDR1 is SEHNR, CDR2 FQNEAQ, per germline (reference sequence). The CDR3 loop spans 13 amino acids. The CDR3 nucleotides read TGTGCCAGCAGCTTAGCTCAGACTAAGGAAGCTTTCTTT. It codes for CASSLAQTKEAFF.

The rearrangement links TRBV13 to TRBJ2-7; 16 bases are shared with TRBD2. The CDR3 spans 19 residues. Unmatched junction bases numbered 14, after V lost 4 bases and J lost 5 bases. From germline, CDR1 is PRHDT and CDR2 FYEKMQ (reference sequence). Here the CDR3 DNA reads TGTGCCAGCAGCTCGGGGACTAGCGGGGGGGGTGGCCATGGGAACGAGCAGTACTTC. It codes for CASSSGTSGGGGHGNEQYF. The whole variable domain, filled in from reference TRBV13 and TRBJ2-7, reads AAGVIQSPRHLIKEKRETATLKCYPIPRHDTVYWYQQGPGQDPQFLISFYEKMQSDKGSIPDRFSAQQFSDYHSELNMSSLELGDSALYFCASSSGTSGGGGHGNEQYFGPGTRLTVT.

The chain has TRBV25-1 and TRBJ1-1, with D unresolved. V lost 1 base and J 4 bases, leaving 4 bases between the germline ends. The length of the CDR3 is 12 residues. Germline CDR1 MGHDK, CDR2 SYGVNS. This CDR3 is CASSESSTEAFF. CDR3 sequence (DNA): TGTGCCAGCAGTGAATCTTCCACTGAAGCTTTCTTT.

The chain carries TRBV19 and TRBJ1-2; no clear D. V was cut by 6 bases and J by 8 bases, with 10 bases left in between. Germline V lookup: CDR1 LNHDA, CDR2 SQIVND (reference sequence). The CDR3 length is 11 residues. CDR3 sequence reads: CASSYTLGYTF. The CDR3 DNA reads TGTGCCAGTAGCTATACCCTCGGCTACACCTTC.

J is TRBJ1-1 and V is TRBV19, with 8 bases aligning to TRBD1. The germline gives CDR1 LNHDA, CDR2 SQIVND (reference sequence). Unmatched junction bases numbered 10, after V lost 7 bases and J lost 0 bases. The length of the CDR3 is 16 residues. This chain's CDR3 is CASIPGQGLMNTEAFF. The CDR3 DNA follows: TGTGCCAGTATCCCTGGACAGGGTCTCATGAACACTGAAGCTTTCTTT. Filled out from reference TRBV19 and TRBJ1-1, the complete variable domain reads DGGITQSPKYLFRKEGQNVTLSCEQNLNHDAMYWYRQDPGQGLRLIYYSQIVNDFQKGDIAEGYSVSREKKESFPLTVTSAQKNPTAFYLCASIPGQGLMNTEAFFGQGTRLTVV.

The V call is TRBV29-1, the J call TRBJ2-7; D gene unclear. V shed 2 bases and J shed 3 bases, with 5 bases lying between them. The CDR3 extends over 11 amino acids. Germline CDR1 reads SQVTM; CDR2 reads ANQGSEA. CDR3 sequence: CSVERNYEQYF. CDR3 DNA: TGCAGCGTTGAACGTAACTACGAGCAGTACTTC.

This chain joins TRBV27 and TRBJ1-5, with TRBD1 matching over 11 bases. Looked up from germline, CDR1 is MNHEY and CDR2 is SMNVEV (reference sequence). Trimming took 6 bases from V and 2 from J; bases not matched to a gene: 6. The CDR3 contains 16 residues. As DNA, the CDR3 is TGTGCCAGCAGGACCGGGACAGGGGGAGGCAATCAGCCCCAGCATTTT. This gives the protein CASRTGTGGGNQPQHF.

The chain employs TRBV2 and TRBJ1-2; D might be TRBD1 (5 bases). The germline V and J ends were trimmed by 7 bases and 4 bases, with 13 bases remaining between them. Germline V CDR1 and CDR2: SNHLY, FYNNEI. The CDR3 sequence is 13 residues long. CDR3 sequence: CASTGGDSYGYTF. The CDR3 nucleotides read TGTGCCAGCACCGGCGGGGACTCCTATGGCTACACCTTC.

This chain connects TRBV18 to TRBJ2-7; TRBD1 matches 7 bases. The CDR3 is made up of 17 amino acids. CDR1 is KGHSH, CDR2 LQKENI, per germline. After removal of 1 base from V and 4 bases from J, the junction contained 13 bases not matched to a gene. The CDR3 sequence is CASSPRSAGGIPYEQYF. DNA for the CDR3: TGTGCCAGCTCACCACGATCGGCAGGGGGAATCCCTTACGAGCAGTACTTC.

This rearrangement joins TRBV27 to TRBJ2-2; D not certain. From germline, CDR1 is MNHEY and CDR2 SMNVEV (reference sequence). With 6 bases removed from V and 1 base from J, the gap between germline ends came to 6 bases. The CDR3 extends over 13 amino acids. The CDR3: CASRAGNTGELFF. The CDR3 region has the DNA TGTGCCAGCAGAGCAGGGAACACCGGGGAGCTGTTTTTT.

The genes are TRBV9 and TRBJ1-3; 9 positions agree with TRBD1. The germline gives CDR1 SGDLS, CDR2 YYNGEE. This CDR3 has 14 amino acids. V lost 3 bases to trimming and J lost 4 bases; unmatched junction nucleotides: 2. CDR3 bases: TGTGCCAGCAGCGCCGGGACAGGGGGAAACACCATATATTTT. Protein: CASSAGTGGNTIYF.

The rearrangement uses TRBV11-2 and TRBJ1-2; D unresolved. The CDR3 consists of 14 residues. The ends were cut back, 1 base at V and 8 bases at J, with 14 bases in the middle. CDR1 is SGHAT, CDR2 FQNNGV, per germline. CDR3 residues: CASSLVGDPVGYTF. The CDR3 bases are TGTGCCAGCAGCTTAGTCGGTGATCCTGTAGGCTACACCTTC. Full variable domain (outside the CDR3, taken from reference TRBV11-2 and TRBJ1-2): EAGVAQSPRYKIIEKRQSVAFWCNPISGHATLYWYQQILGQGPKLLIQFQNNGVVDDSQLPKDRFSAERLKGVDSTLKIQPAKLEDSAVYLCASSLVGDPVGYTFGSGTRLTVV.

In this sample, this clone turned up a few times. This rearrangement joins TRBV7-8 to TRBJ1-2; TRBD1 might be the D (5 bases). Deletions cut 5 bases from V and 8 bases from J, with 21 bases between. CDR3 size: 15 residues. Germline V gene sequence: CDR1 SGHVS, CDR2 FQNEAQ. The CDR3 bases are TGTGCCAGCAGCAAAGGGGAGGGTATCCCTGGGGGCTACACCTTC. Amino acid sequence: CASSKGEGIPGGYTF.

The chain carries TRBV15 and TRBJ1-1; 7 bases align to TRBD1. The germline V gene has CDR1 LNHNV and CDR2 YYDKDF (reference sequence). J was trimmed by 1 base and V by 5 bases; bases with no gene match: 16. There are 18 residues in the CDR3. The CDR3 DNA follows: TGTGCCACCAGCCTTTCGCCCGGGACAGAGATTCCGAACACTGAAGCTTTCTTT. Protein sequence: CATSLSPGTEIPNTEAFF.

This chain links TRBV7-3 with TRBJ2-5; D is perhaps TRBD1 (6 bases). The CDR3 has 14 residues. Trimming removed 4 bases from V and 9 bases from J, with 18 bases in between. In germline, CDR1 is SGHTA, CDR2 FQGTGA. The CDR3 bases are TGTGCCAGCAGCTCCCAACCAGGGGAAGCCCCCCAGTACTTC. Translated: CASSSQPGEAPQYF.

The chain joins TRBV5-5 to TRBJ2-5, with a tentative D call TRBD2 (6 bases). The CDR3 length is 14 residues. Germline values: CDR1 SGHKS, CDR2 YYEKEE (reference sequence). Trimming cost V 4 bases and J 1 base, with 11 bases left between them. The CDR3 protein is CASSDAGLQETQYF. The CDR3 DNA reads as TGTGCCAGCAGCGACGCGGGGCTCCAAGAGACCCAGTACTTC.